Following are 10 T cell receptor beta chains from one sample sequenced in a study of shared clonotypes between healthy human individuals. Sequencing was performed with immunoSEQ multiplex PCR; in TCRdb, only in-frame clones are kept and a portion is missing. Of about 1 million clones in the sample, roughly 70% were seen once. The sample comprised memory CD4+ T cells sorted from blood. As to subset: CD45RA-negative fraction. Receptors originate from a man in his late teens or twenties in good health.

Comment on this clone: The identical CDR3 is also encoded by other nucleotide sequences in the sample. V and J are TRBV5-1 and TRBJ2-3; D gene uncertain. There are 14 residues in the CDR3. Per germline, CDR1 SGHRS and CDR2 YFSETQ. V was shortened by 0 bases and J by 3 bases, with 8 bases between the two germline ends. The CDR3 nucleotides read TGCGCCAGCAGCTTGGGGCAGGTAACAGATACGCAGTATTTT. Protein sequence: CASSLGQVTDTQYF. Combining the CDR3 with reference TRBV5-1 and TRBJ2-3 gives the whole variable domain KAGVTQTPRYLIKTRGQQVTLSCSPISGHRSVSWYQQTPGQGLQFLFEYFSETQRNKGNFPGRFSGRQFSNSRSEMNVSTLELGDSALYLCASSLGQVTDTQYFGPGTRLTVL.

The chain combines TRBV4-2 with TRBJ2-2; TRBD1 might be the D (6 bases). The V end was cut by 1 base, the J end by 8 bases, with 11 bases between. The germline V gene encodes CDR1 LGHNA and CDR2 YNFKEQ. The CDR3 is 14 residues long. CDR3 amino acids: CASSQGQGRGELFF. In DNA form, the CDR3 reads TGTGCCAGCAGCCAAGGGCAGGGGCGGGGGGAGCTGTTTTTT.

The chain has TRBV27 and TRBJ2-5; 8 bases match TRBD2. After removal of 6 bases from V and 4 bases from J, the junction contained 10 bases not matched to a gene. Germline-derived CDR1 and CDR2 are MNHEY and SMNVEV (reference sequence). The CDR3 is made up of 15 amino acids. The CDR3 spells CASRSSRGGRETQYF. The CDR3 DNA follows: TGTGCCAGCAGATCGAGCCGGGGGGGCCGAGAGACCCAGTACTTC.

In this sample, this clone turned up a few times. The chain has TRBV5-1 and TRBJ2-5; TRBD1 aligns across 9 bases. Per the germline V gene, CDR1 is SGHRS and CDR2 is YFSETQ. V dropped 0 bases and J dropped 4; count of bases not matched to a gene: 1. This CDR3 is built from 14 residues. In DNA, the CDR3 is TGCGCCAGCAGCTTGGAGGACAGGGGAGAGACCCAGTACTTC. This gives the protein CASSLEDRGETQYF.

As for this clone: A read error may be the cause here, since a much bigger clone is one base away. The chain carries TRBV21-1 and TRBJ1-5; the table calls TRBD1, which could not be checked here. TRBV21-1 is listed as a pseudogene. CDR3 length: 13 residues. This CDR3 is CASSRDSDQPQHF. The CDR3 region has the DNA TGTGCCAGCAGCCGGGACAGCGATCAGCCCCAGCATTTT.

The rearrangement uses TRBV27 and TRBJ2-2, with 7 bases aligning to TRBD1. Trimming at V came to 9 bases and at J to 0 bases, leaving 10 bases not matched to a gene. CDR1 and CDR2 from the germline V gene are MNHEY and SMNVEV (reference sequence). This CDR3 has 16 residues. CDR3 protein: CASRQGINANTGELFF. The CDR3 DNA follows: TGTGCCAGTAGACAGGGAATAAACGCGAACACCGGGGAGCTGTTTTTT.

This clone was picked up many times. This chain uses TRBV6-5 with TRBJ2-2; 10 bases align to TRBD2. CDR1 is MNHEY, CDR2 SVGAGI, per germline. This CDR3 has 15 amino acids. Trimming took 7 bases from V and 9 from J; bases not matched to a gene: 11. CDR3 in DNA: TGTGCCAGCAACCAGGCAGCGGGGGGGCCCTGGGAGCTGTTTTTT. This gives the protein CASNQAAGGPWELFF.

In regard to this clone: With a much larger clone just one base away, this may be a read error. Other DNA sequences in the sample encode the same CDR3. The rearrangement joins TRBV7-9 to TRBJ1-6; a possible D gene is TRBD1 (5 bases). Germline V lookup: CDR1 SEHNR, CDR2 FQNEAQ (reference sequence). This CDR3 has 13 residues. The CDR3 loop reads CASSLGTNSPLHF. The CDR3 region has the DNA TGCGCCAGCAGCTTGGGGACCAATTCACCCCTCCACTTT.

This chain uses TRBV6-5 with TRBJ1-1; D possibly corresponds to TRBD1 (5 bases). The CDR3 consists of 15 residues. With 0 bases removed from V and 1 base from J, the gap between germline ends came to 9 bases. Per germline, CDR1 MNHEY and CDR2 SVGAGI. The chain's CDR3 is CASSYSGRTNTEAFF. DNA of the CDR3: TGTGCCAGCAGTTACTCGGGACGGACGAACACTGAAGCTTTCTTT.

The chain joins TRBV28 to TRBJ1-3, with 7 bases that match TRBD1. Looked up from germline, CDR1 is MDHEN and CDR2 is SYDVKM. This CDR3 comprises 16 residues. V trimming: 5 bases; J trimming: 0 bases; junction bases outside the gene matches: 7. The CDR3 DNA reads TGTGCCAGCAGTGGGACAGCGCCAATCTCTGGAAACACCATATATTTT. Encoded protein: CASSGTAPISGNTIYF.